The entry that follows covers one TCR beta chain sequence. Looked up from germline, CDR1 is SGHRS and CDR2 is YFSETQ. This CDR3 has 14 residues. Losses at the gene ends were 3 bases for V and 4 bases for J; bases not matched to a gene: 6. Using immunoSEQ multiplex PCR, the repertoire was profiled, and TCRdb retains in-frame clones only, with some absent. In the table there are around 200,000 clones, about 93% of which are singletons. The sample originates from a study of control samples from healthy donors and cancer patients. The chain joins TRBV5-1 to TRBJ2-5; TRBD1 agrees at 7 bases. The sequence was obtained from a man aged 18 to 30 in good health. The sample consisted of blood. In DNA, the CDR3 is TGCGCCAGCAGCTCCACAGGGGAAGGAGAGACCCAGTACTTC. Its protein is CASSSTGEGETQYF.